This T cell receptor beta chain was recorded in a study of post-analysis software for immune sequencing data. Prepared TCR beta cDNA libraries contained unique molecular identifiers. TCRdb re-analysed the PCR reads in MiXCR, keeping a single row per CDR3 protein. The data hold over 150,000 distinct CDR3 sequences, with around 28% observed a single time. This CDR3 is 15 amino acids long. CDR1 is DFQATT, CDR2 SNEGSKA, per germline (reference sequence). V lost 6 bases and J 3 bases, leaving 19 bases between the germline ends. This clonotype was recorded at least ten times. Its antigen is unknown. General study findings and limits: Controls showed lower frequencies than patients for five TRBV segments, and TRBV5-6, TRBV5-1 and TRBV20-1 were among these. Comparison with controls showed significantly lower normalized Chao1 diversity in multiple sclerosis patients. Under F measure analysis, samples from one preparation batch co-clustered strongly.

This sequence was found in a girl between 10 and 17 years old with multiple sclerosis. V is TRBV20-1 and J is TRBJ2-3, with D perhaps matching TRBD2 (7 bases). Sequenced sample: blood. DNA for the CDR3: TGCAGTGCGCAGGCACTAGGGGGGGTTACAGATACGCAGTATTTT. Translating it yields CSAQALGGVTDTQYF.